The 25 T cell receptor beta chains presented below share a single source sample, sequenced in a study of memory CD4+ T cells and cytomegalovirus serostatus. The data were produced by immunoSEQ multiplex PCR, yet TCRdb's version contains in-frame clones alone and is incomplete. The table has 55,000 to 65,000 clones, roughly 82% seen once; the top ten hold 0.4%. The sort gate was single viable CD3+CD4+CD8-CD45RO+ cells for memory CD4+ T cells. Sequenced input: memory CD4+ T cells from blood. These receptor sequences come from an adult in good health and CMV-seronegative.

The rearrangement links TRBV4-2 to TRBJ1-3, with 9 positions matching TRBD1. This CDR3 contains 16 residues. Trimming took 1 base from V and 2 from J; bases not matched to a gene: 3. CDR1 is LGHNA and CDR2 is YNFKEQ in the germline V gene. CDR3 loop: CASSQAGTGPGNTIYF. Written as DNA, the CDR3 is TGTGCCAGCAGCCAAGCCGGGACAGGGCCTGGAAACACCATATATTTT.

This chain connects TRBV7-2 to TRBJ1-4; TRBD1 aligns across 9 bases. This CDR3 spans 16 amino acids. Trimming cost V 4 bases and J 8 bases; bases outside gene matches: 11. Per the germline V gene, CDR1 is SGHTA and CDR2 is FQGNSA. CDR3 coding DNA: TGTGCCAGCAGCTCCCAGGGGGGACAGGGCTACGAAAAACTGTTTTTT. Translating gives CASSSQGGQGYEKLFF.

This chain connects TRBV5-6 to TRBJ1-2; a possible D gene is TRBD1 (6 bases). V was clipped by 5 bases and J by 0 bases, with 11 bases between them. The CDR3 length is 14 residues. In germline, CDR1 is SGHDT, CDR2 YYEEEE. The CDR3, as DNA: TGTGCCAGCAGTCAAAGGACAGCTAACTATGGCTACACCTTC. This translates into CASSQRTANYGYTF.

The table lists this clone with a count of one. V is TRBV5-4 and J is TRBJ1-2, with TRBD1 as a possible D gene (6 bases). The CDR3 consists of 14 residues. V was cut by 0 bases and J by 2 bases, with 8 bases left in between. Per germline, CDR1 SGHNT and CDR2 YYREEE (reference sequence). CDR3 sequence (DNA): TGTGCCAGCAGCTTGGTAGGGACAAACTATGGCTACACCTTC. Residues: CASSLVGTNYGYTF.

The chain couples TRBV6-1 to TRBJ2-5; TRBD2 matches 7 bases. The CDR3 spans 14 residues. Germline V gene lookup returns CDR1 MNHNS and CDR2 SASEGT. V dropped 2 bases and J dropped 4; count of bases not matched to a gene: 4. Here the CDR3 reads CASSETGGRETQYF. The CDR3 coding sequence is TGTGCCAGCAGTGAAACGGGGGGAAGAGAGACCCAGTACTTC.

This chain joins TRBV5-4 and TRBJ2-3, with 14 bases that match TRBD2. From germline, CDR1 is SGHNT and CDR2 YYREEE (reference sequence). The CDR3 is made up of 18 amino acids. V was clipped by 0 bases and J by 1 base; unmatched bases: 4. The CDR3 sequence is CASSLGWGLAGGTDTQYF. The CDR3, as DNA: TGTGCCAGCAGCTTGGGGTGGGGACTAGCGGGGGGCACAGATACGCAGTATTTT. Together with reference TRBV5-4 and TRBJ2-3, the CDR3 gives the full variable domain: ETGVTQSPTHLIKTRGQQVTLRCSSQSGHNTVSWYQQALGQGPQFIFQYYREEENGRGNFPPRFSGLQFPNYSSELNVNALELDDSALYLCASSLGWGLAGGTDTQYFGPGTRLTVL.

J is TRBJ2-3 and V is TRBV5-1; TRBD2 matches 7 bases. V shed 5 bases, J shed 0 bases, and the junction held 9 bases outside the gene matches. Germline CDR1 is SGHRS and CDR2 is YFSETQ. The CDR3 contains 16 residues. This CDR3 reads CASSQVGAGSTDTQYF. In DNA form, the CDR3 reads TGCGCCAGCAGTCAGGTGGGAGCGGGGAGCACAGATACGCAGTATTTT.

The gene calls are TRBV7-2 and TRBJ2-7, with 12 positions matching TRBD1. Trimming cost V 5 bases and J 9 bases; bases outside gene matches: 11. Per the germline V gene, CDR1 is SGHTA and CDR2 is FQGNSA. This CDR3 has 15 amino acids. CDR3 bases: TGTGCCAGCAGCATGGGACAGGGGGCGAAAAAGGGGCAGTACTTC. Amino acid sequence: CASSMGQGAKKGQYF.

The V gene is TRBV7-2, the J gene TRBJ1-5; 9 nucleotides line up with TRBD1. This CDR3 is built from 15 residues. The V gene end was trimmed by 3 bases and the J gene end by 10 bases; junction bases not matched to a gene: 10. Germline V CDR1 and CDR2: SGHTA, FQGNSA. The CDR3 protein is CASSLTGTGKQPQHF. CDR3 DNA: TGTGCCAGCAGCTTGACCGGGACAGGGAAGCAACCCCAGCATTTT.

CDR3 residues: CSVAGRAGGSTDTQYF. CDR3 nucleotide sequence: TGCAGCGTTGCAGGCAGGGCGGGGGGTAGCACAGATACGCAGTATTTT. This rearrangement joins TRBV29-1 to TRBJ2-3; TRBD2 matches at 8 bases. Per germline, CDR1 SQVTM and CDR2 ANQGSEA. J gave up 0 bases and V 4 bases, and 9 bases lay outside the gene matches. There are 16 residues in the CDR3.

The chain recombines TRBV9 with TRBJ1-1, with a tentative D call TRBD1 (5 bases). Germline-derived CDR1 and CDR2 are SGDLS and YYNGEE. Trimming took off 7 bases at V and 1 base at J, with 8 bases between the two ends. CDR3 size: 12 residues. The CDR3 loop is CASGGGNTEAFF. The CDR3 nucleotides read TGTGCCAGCGGGGGGGGGAACACTGAAGCTTTCTTT.

The rearrangement uses TRBV6-1 and TRBJ2-5; perhaps D is TRBD1 or TRBD2 (5 bases each). CDR3 length: 13 residues. Germline lookup yields CDR1 MNHNS and CDR2 SASEGT. V lost 11 bases, J lost 0 bases, and 13 bases lay in between. The CDR3 nucleotides read TGTGCCGGGCAGGGCGGGTACCAAGAGACCCAGTACTTC. Translating gives CAGQGGYQETQYF.

This clone was observed a few times. The DNA for the CDR3 is TGTGCCAGCGTGAAGGGGGCGGAGCGTTCGGAGCAGTTCTTC. Amino acid sequence: CASVKGAERSEQFF. The chain links TRBV7-8 to TRBJ2-1, with TRBD1 identical over 7 bases. The CDR3 loop spans 14 amino acids. Germline lookup yields CDR1 SGHVS and CDR2 FQNEAQ. Trimming removed 8 bases from V and 10 bases from J; junction bases left unmatched: 14.

The chain has TRBV7-9 and TRBJ1-4, with 9 bases identical to TRBD1. The CDR3 consists of 16 residues. Germline assignment: CDR1 SEHNR and CDR2 FQNEAQ (reference sequence). The trim removed 1 base at V and 7 bases at J, leaving 7 bases unmatched. The CDR3 DNA sequence: TGTGCCAGCAGCTTAGATCCGGGACAGGGTAGTGAAAAACTGTTTTTT. This codes for CASSLDPGQGSEKLFF.

This clone came up once. J is TRBJ2-7 and V is TRBV13, with 7 bases identical to TRBD2. The CDR3 contains 18 residues. Trimming removed 4 bases from V and 0 bases from J; junction bases left unmatched: 15. Germline V gene sequence: CDR1 PRHDT, CDR2 FYEKMQ (reference sequence). CDR3 nucleotides: TGTGCCAGCAGCTACATCTACCCCCTAGCGGATCTCTCCTACGAGCAGTACTTC. It codes for CASSYIYPLADLSYEQYF.

This chain links TRBV11-2 with TRBJ1-2, with a tentative D call TRBD1 (5 bases). This CDR3 region has 14 residues. The V gene's germline CDR1 is SGHAT and CDR2 FQNNGV. The V end was cut by 5 bases, the J end by 4 bases, with 14 bases between. In nucleotides, the CDR3 is TGTGCCAGCAGCCCAAGTGGGGGGTTCTATGGCTACACCTTC. The encoded protein is CASSPSGGFYGYTF.

The chain links TRBV4-2 to TRBJ2-7; 7 positions agree with TRBD2. Germline V lookup: CDR1 LGHNA, CDR2 YNFKEQ. CDR3 length equals 15 residues. The V gene end was trimmed by 1 base and the J gene end by 5 bases; junction bases not matched to a gene: 8. The CDR3 is CASSQGFSGFHEQYF. CDR3 DNA: TGTGCCAGCAGCCAAGGGTTTAGCGGGTTCCACGAGCAGTACTTC.

The V gene is TRBV5-6, the J gene TRBJ1-5, with 7 positions matching TRBD1. CDR1 and CDR2 (germline): SGHDT, YYEEEE. V trimming: 4 bases; J trimming: 6 bases; junction bases outside the gene matches: 7. The CDR3 is 14 amino acids. The CDR3 protein is CASSATGAAQPQHF. CDR3 nucleotides: TGTGCCAGCAGCGCTACAGGGGCGGCTCAGCCCCAGCATTTT.

The V call is TRBV7-2, the J call TRBJ2-3; D perhaps matches TRBD1 (5 bases). In germline, CDR1 is SGHTA, CDR2 FQGNSA. The CDR3 is 13 residues long. The V and J ends lost 6 bases and 12 bases respectively, with 19 bases between them. The CDR3 protein is CASRSRDSTNQYF. The DNA of the CDR3 is TGTGCCAGCAGATCAAGAGACAGTACAAATCAGTATTTT.

This chain uses TRBV4-2 with TRBJ1-5; 7 bases align to TRBD1. The ends lost 5 bases at V and 3 bases at J; junction bases unmatched: 10. The CDR3 is 16 residues long. Germline V lookup: CDR1 LGHNA, CDR2 YNFKEQ. The CDR3 reads CASSSTGGQFNQPQHF. CDR3 nucleotides: TGTGCCAGCAGCTCCACCGGGGGACAGTTCAATCAGCCCCAGCATTTT.

The V and J genes are TRBV2 and TRBJ1-1; tentative D call: TRBD1 (6 bases). This CDR3 is built from 15 residues. The V and J ends lost 7 bases and 4 bases respectively, with 19 bases between them. Germline V gene data show CDR1 as SNHLY and CDR2 as FYNNEI. The CDR3 reads CASMGGLGGSTEAFF. CDR3 nucleotides: TGTGCCAGCATGGGGGGGCTAGGGGGTTCCACTGAAGCTTTCTTT.

This clone was picked up a small number of times. The J gene is TRBJ2-2, the V gene TRBV4-3; D is unclear. The V and J ends lost 1 base and 4 bases respectively, with 10 bases between them. CDR1 and CDR2 (germline): LGHNA, YSLEER. The CDR3 length is 15 residues. The CDR3 here is CASSQVYTLTGELFF. As DNA, the CDR3 is TGCGCCAGCAGCCAAGTTTACACCCTCACCGGGGAGCTGTTTTTT.

This chain joins TRBV6-5 and TRBJ2-2; D tentatively reads TRBD1 or TRBD2 (5 bases each). The germline V gene has CDR1 MNHEY and CDR2 SVGAGI. V lost 0 bases and J 7 bases, leaving 12 bases between the germline ends. The CDR3 runs to 15 residues. CDR3 in amino acids: CASSYSGRLGGELFF. In DNA, the CDR3 is TGTGCCAGCAGTTACTCGGGACGGTTGGGCGGGGAGCTGTTTTTT.

The V call is TRBV5-4, the J call TRBJ1-1; 8 bases agree with TRBD1. V trimming: 5 bases; J trimming: 5 bases; junction bases outside the gene matches: 8. CDR3 length: 14 residues. Per germline, CDR1 SGHNT and CDR2 YYREEE (reference sequence). The CDR3 protein is CASRAGGSGTEAFF. The CDR3 coding sequence is TGTGCCAGCAGAGCAGGGGGCTCGGGGACTGAAGCTTTCTTT.

This chain links TRBV18 with TRBJ2-1, with 7 bases identical to TRBD2. Germline CDR1 and CDR2: KGHSH and LQKENI. The CDR3 has 13 residues. The J segment lost 7 bases and the V segment lost 5 bases, leaving 5 bases of the junction unmatched. The CDR3 nucleotides read TGTGCCAGCTCATCCGGGGGAGGGAATGAGCAGTTCTTC. It translates to CASSSGGGNEQFF.